This T cell receptor (beta chain) was identified in a study of blood T cell repertoires in COVID-19. Study-wide background: Acute-phase and convalescent COVID-19 samples originated in the United States, Italy and Spain. Sample material is recorded as cDNA or gDNA derived from T cells, B-cell-depleted T cells, or PBMCs.

This CDR3 region has 17 residues. CDR1 and CDR2 (germline): SGDLS, YYNGEE. V lost 6 bases and J lost 1; bases outside the gene matches: 10. Methods used by the authors: Estimation of nucleated cell counts was performed using reference gene primer amplification. Data came from immunoSEQ multiplex PCR; TCRdb stores just in-frame clones and leaves some out. That table supplies the V and J calls and clone size; D and trimming were determined from the DNA. Among over 200,000 clones listed, around four fifths were seen once. The chain links TRBV9 to TRBJ2-2; the match to TRBD2 covers 9 bases. This TCR was recovered from a man aged 40-49 years with active or convalescent COVID-19. The sequenced material came from peripheral blood. CDR3 coding DNA: TGTGCCAGCACCCCCCAGGCGGGAGGGCGGAACACCGGGGAGCTGTTTTTT. Its translation is CASTPQAGGRNTGELFF. The whole variable domain, remainder taken from reference TRBV9 and TRBJ2-2, is DSGVTQTPKHLITATGQRVTLRCSPRSGDLSVYWYQQSLDQGLQFLIQYYNGEERAKGNILERFSAQQFPDLHSELNLSSLELGDSALYFCASTPQAGGRNTGELFFGEGSRLTVL.